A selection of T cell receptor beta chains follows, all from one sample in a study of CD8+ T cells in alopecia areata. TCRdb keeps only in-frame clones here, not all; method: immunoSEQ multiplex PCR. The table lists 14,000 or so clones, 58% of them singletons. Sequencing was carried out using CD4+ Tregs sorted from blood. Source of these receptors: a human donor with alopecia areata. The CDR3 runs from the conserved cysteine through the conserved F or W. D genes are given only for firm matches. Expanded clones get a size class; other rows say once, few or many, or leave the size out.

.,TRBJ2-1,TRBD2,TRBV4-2,TGTGCCAGCAGCCAAGGAGGACTAGGCTACAATGAGCAGTTCTTC,CASSQGGLGYNEQFF
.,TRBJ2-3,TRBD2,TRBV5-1,TGCGCCAGCAGCCAACTAGCGGGAGGGCCCGATACGCAGTATTTT,CASSQLAGGPDTQYF
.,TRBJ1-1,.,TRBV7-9,TGTGCCAGCAGCTCAGTGCCCGGAAACAGGGACACTGAAGCTTTCTTT,CASSSVPGNRDTEAFF
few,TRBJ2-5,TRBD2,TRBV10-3,TGTGCCACTGGCCCGCGGGAGGATCTGGAGACCCAGTACTTC,CATGPREDLETQYF
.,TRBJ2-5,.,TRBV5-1,TGCGCCAGCAGCTTGGTTCAGTACCAAGAGACCCAGTACTTC,CASSLVQYQETQYF
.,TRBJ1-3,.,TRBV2,TGTGCCAGCAGTGGTCAAGGGCAGTTTGGAAACACCATATATTTT,CASSGQGQFGNTIYF
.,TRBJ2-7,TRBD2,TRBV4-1,TGCGCCAGCAGCCAAGAAGATGGATGGACTAGCGGGAGGTACGAGCAGTACTTC,CASSQEDGWTSGRYEQYF
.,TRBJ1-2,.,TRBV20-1,TGCAGTGCTACAAGAAATGGCTACACCTTC,CSATRNGYTF
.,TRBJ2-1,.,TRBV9,TGTGCCAGCAGCGTAGCTGAATACTACAATGAGCAGTTCTTC,CASSVAEYYNEQFF
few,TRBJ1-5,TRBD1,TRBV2,TGTGCCAGCAGGATGACAGGGGGAGGTCAGCCCCAGCATTTT,CASRMTGGGQPQHF
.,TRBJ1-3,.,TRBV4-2,TGTGCCAGCAGCCAAGGGGGTGCTGGAAACACCATATATTTT,CASSQGGAGNTIYF
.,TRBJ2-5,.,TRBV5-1,TGCGCCAGCAGCTTGGTGACTACCCAAGAGACCCAGTACTTC,CASSLVTTQETQYF
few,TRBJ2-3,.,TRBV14,TGTGCCAGCAGCCCTTGGACTCCCCCGGATACGCAGTATTTT,CASSPWTPPDTQYF
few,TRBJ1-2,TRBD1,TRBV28,TGTGCCAGCAGTTTGGACAGGGCCCGCTACACCTTC,CASSLDRARYTF